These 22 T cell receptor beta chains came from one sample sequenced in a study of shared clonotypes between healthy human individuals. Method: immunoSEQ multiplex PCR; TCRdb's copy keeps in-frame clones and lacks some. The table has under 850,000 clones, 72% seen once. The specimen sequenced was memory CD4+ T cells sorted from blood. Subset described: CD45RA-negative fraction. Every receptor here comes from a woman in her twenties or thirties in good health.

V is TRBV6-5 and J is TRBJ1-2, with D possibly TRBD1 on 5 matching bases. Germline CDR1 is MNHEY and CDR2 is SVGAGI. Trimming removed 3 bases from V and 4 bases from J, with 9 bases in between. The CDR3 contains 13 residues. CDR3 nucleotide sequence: TGTGCCAGCAGTTATAGGGGAGGCTATGGCTACACCTTC. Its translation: CASSYRGGYGYTF.

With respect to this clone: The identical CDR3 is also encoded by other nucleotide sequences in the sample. CDR3 sequence reads: CASSLEGSFYEQYF. CDR3 bases: TGTGCCAGCAGCTTAGAGGGATCCTTCTACGAGCAGTACTTC. The chain has TRBV7-9 and TRBJ2-7; no firm D call. The CDR3 extends over 14 amino acids. V lost 1 base, J lost 3 bases, and 10 bases lay in between. Per germline, CDR1 SEHNR and CDR2 FQNEAQ (reference sequence).

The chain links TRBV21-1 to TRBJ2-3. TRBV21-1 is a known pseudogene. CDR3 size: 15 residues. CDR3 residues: CASSPPGTSTDTQYF. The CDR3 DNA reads TGTGCCAGCAGCCCACCCGGGACGAGCACAGATACGCAGTATTTT.

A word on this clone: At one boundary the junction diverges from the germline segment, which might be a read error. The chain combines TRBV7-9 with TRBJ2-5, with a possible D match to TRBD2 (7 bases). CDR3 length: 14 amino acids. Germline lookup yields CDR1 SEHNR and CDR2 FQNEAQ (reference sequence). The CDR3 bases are TGTGCCAGCAGCGACACGGGGGGCCAAAAGACCCAGTACTTC. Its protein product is CASSDTGGQKTQYF.

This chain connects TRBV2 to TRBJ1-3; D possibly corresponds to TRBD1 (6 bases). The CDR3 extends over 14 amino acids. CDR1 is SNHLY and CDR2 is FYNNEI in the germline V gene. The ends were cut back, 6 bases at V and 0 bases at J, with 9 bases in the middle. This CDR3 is CASRRGDSGNTIYF. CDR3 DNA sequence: TGTGCCAGCAGGAGGGGGGACTCTGGAAACACCATATATTTT.

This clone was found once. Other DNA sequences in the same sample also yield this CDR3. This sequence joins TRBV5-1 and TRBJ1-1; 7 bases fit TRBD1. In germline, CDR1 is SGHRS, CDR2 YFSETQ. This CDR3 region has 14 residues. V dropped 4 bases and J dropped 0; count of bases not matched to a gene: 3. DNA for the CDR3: TGCGCCAGCAGCCTTGACAGGGTGAACACTGAAGCTTTCTTT. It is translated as CASSLDRVNTEAFF.

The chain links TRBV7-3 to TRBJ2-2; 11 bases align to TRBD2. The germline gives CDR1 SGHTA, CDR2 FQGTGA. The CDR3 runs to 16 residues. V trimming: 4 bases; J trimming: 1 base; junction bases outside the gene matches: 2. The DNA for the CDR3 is TGTGCCAGCAGCTCAGGACTAGCGGGGAACACCGGGGAGCTGTTTTTT. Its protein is CASSSGLAGNTGELFF.

The DNA of the CDR3 is TGCGCCAGCAGTGACCGAACCGGGACAGGGGTCGGCTACACCTTC. This codes for CASSDRTGTGVGYTF. This sequence joins TRBV10-2 and TRBJ1-2; 10 bases match TRBD1. V lost 3 bases, J lost 8 bases, and 9 bases stayed unmatched. The CDR3 totals 15 residues. The germline V gene encodes CDR1 WSHSY and CDR2 SAAADI.

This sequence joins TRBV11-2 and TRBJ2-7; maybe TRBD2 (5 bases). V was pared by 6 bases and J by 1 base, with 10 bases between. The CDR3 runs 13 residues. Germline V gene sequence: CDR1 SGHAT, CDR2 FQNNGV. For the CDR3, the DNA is TGTGCCAGCAGACGGACGGGATCCTACGAGCAGTACTTC. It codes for CASRRTGSYEQYF.

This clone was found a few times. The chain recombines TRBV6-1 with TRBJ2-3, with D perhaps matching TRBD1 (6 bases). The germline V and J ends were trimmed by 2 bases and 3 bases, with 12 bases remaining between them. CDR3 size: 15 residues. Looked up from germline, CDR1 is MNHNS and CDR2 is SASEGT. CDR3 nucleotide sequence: TGTGCCAGCAGTGAAAACAGGGTTTCAACAGATACGCAGTATTTT. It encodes CASSENRVSTDTQYF.

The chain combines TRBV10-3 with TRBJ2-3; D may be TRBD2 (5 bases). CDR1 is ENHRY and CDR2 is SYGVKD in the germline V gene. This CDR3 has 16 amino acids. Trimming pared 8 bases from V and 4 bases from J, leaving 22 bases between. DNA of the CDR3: TGTGCCATCTCACACGAGGGAATTGGGGATTCAGATACGCAGTATTTT. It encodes CAISHEGIGDSDTQYF.

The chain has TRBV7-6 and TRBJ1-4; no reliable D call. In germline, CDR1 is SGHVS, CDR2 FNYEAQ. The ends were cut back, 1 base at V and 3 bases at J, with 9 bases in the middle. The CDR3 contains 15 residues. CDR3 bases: TGTGCCAGCAGCTTAGTCCCGGGATCTAATGAAAAACTGTTTTTT. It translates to CASSLVPGSNEKLFF.

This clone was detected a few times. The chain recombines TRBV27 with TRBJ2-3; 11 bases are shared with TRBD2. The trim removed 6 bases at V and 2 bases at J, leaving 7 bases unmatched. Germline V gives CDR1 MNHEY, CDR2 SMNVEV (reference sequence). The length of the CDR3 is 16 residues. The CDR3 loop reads CASRPLTSGITDTQYF. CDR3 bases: TGTGCCAGCAGGCCCTTGACTAGCGGGATCACAGATACGCAGTATTTT.

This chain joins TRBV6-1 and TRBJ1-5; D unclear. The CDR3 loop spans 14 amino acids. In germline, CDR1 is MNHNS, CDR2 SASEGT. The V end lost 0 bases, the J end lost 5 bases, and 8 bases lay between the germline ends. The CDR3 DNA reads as TGTGCCAGCAGTGAAGCGCTACTTTATCAGCCCCAGCATTTT. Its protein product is CASSEALLYQPQHF.

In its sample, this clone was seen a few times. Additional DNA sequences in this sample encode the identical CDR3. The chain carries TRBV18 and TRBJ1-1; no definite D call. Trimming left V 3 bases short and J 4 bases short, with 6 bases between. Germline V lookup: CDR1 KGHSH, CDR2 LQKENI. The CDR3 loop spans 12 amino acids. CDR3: CASSPQGTEAFF. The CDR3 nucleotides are TGTGCCAGCTCACCCCAAGGCACTGAAGCTTTCTTT.

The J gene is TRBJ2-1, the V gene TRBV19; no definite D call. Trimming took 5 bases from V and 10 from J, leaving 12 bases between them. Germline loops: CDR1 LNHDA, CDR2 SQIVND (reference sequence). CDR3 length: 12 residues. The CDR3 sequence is CASSPTAIEQFF. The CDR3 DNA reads TGTGCCAGTAGTCCCACTGCAATAGAGCAGTTCTTC.

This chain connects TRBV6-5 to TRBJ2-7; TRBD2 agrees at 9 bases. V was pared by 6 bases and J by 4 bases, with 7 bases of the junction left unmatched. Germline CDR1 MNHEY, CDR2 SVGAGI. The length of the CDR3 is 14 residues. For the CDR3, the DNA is TGTGCCAGCAGGATAGCGGGAGATGGTTACGAGCAGTACTTC. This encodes CASRIAGDGYEQYF.

CDR3 protein: CSAVAGSYNEQFF. The CDR3 DNA reads TGCAGCGCCGTTGCGGGATCGTACAATGAGCAGTTCTTC. The genes are TRBV29-1 and TRBJ2-1, with a weak D call TRBD2 (6 bases). This CDR3 has 13 amino acids. Germline V gene sequence: CDR1 SQVTM, CDR2 ANQGSEA. Trimming cost V 7 bases and J 4 bases, with 14 bases left between them.

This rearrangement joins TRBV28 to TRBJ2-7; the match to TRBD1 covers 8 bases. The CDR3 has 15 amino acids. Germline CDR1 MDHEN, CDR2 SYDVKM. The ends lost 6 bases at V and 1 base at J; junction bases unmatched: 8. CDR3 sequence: CASRIPGQASYEQYF. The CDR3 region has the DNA TGTGCCAGCAGAATCCCGGGACAGGCGTCCTACGAGCAGTACTTC.

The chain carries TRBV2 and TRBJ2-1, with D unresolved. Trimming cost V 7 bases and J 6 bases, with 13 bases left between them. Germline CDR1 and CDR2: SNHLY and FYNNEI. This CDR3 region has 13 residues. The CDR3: CASTSTKINEQFF. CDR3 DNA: TGTGCCAGCACTTCGACCAAAATCAATGAGCAGTTCTTC.

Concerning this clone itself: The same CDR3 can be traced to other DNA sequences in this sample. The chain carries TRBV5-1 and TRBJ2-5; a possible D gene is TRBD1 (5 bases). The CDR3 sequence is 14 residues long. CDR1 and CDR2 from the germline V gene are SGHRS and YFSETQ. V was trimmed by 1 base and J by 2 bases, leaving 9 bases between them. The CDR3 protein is CASSLLTAQETQYF. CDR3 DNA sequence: TGCGCCAGCAGCTTGCTGACAGCACAAGAGACCCAGTACTTC.

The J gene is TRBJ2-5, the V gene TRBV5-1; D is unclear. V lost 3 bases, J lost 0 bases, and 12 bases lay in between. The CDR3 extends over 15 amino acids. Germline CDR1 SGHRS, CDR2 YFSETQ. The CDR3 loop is CASSSSTANQETQYF. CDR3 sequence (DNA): TGCGCCAGCAGCTCCTCGACGGCAAACCAAGAGACCCAGTACTTC. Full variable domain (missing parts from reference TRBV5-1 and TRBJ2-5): KAGVTQTPRYLIKTRGQQVTLSCSPISGHRSVSWYQQTPGQGLQFLFEYFSETQRNKGNFPGRFSGRQFSNSRSEMNVSTLELGDSALYLCASSSSTANQETQYFGPGTRLLVL.